A selection of T cell receptor beta chains follows, all from one sample in a study of blood T cell repertoires in COVID-19. Method: immunoSEQ multiplex PCR; TCRdb's copy keeps in-frame clones and lacks some. The table records over 400,000 clones, roughly nine tenths of them present only once. Sequenced material: PBMCs or T cells enriched from blood (not recorded which). These receptor sequences come from a woman aged 60-70 years who had recovered from COVID-19. The CDR3 runs from the conserved cysteine through the conserved F or W. The D gene is left open where the match is weak. The size entry is marked missing in some rows and otherwise reads once, few, many or a size class.

CDR3 length: 15; V gene: TRBV7-9; D gene: TRBD1; J gene: TRBJ1-4; clone size: NA; CDR3 protein: CASIRTGAEDEKLFF; CDR3 DNA: TGTGCCAGCATCCGGACAGGGGCCGAGGATGAAAAACTGTTTTTT
CDR3 length: 15; V gene: TRBV29-1; D gene: NA; J gene: TRBJ2-3; clone size: NA; CDR3 protein: CSVGIGGFGPDTQYF; CDR3 DNA: TGCAGCGTTGGGATTGGGGGGTTTGGACCAGATACGCAGTATTTT
CDR3 length: 11; V gene: TRBV29-1; D gene: TRBD1; J gene: TRBJ1-2; clone size: NA; CDR3 protein: CSADRGQGYTF; CDR3 DNA: TGCAGCGCAGACAGGGGTCAAGGCTACACCTTC
CDR3 length: 22; V gene: TRBV21-1; D gene: NA; J gene: TRBJ1-4; clone size: NA; CDR3 protein: CASSKAWFSLEDSLPPNEKLFF; CDR3 DNA: TGTGCCAGCAGCAAAGCGTGGTTTTCTCTGGAGGACTCGCTACCCCCTAATGAAAAACTGTTTTTT
CDR3 length: 15; V gene: TRBV19; D gene: TRBD1; J gene: TRBJ1-2; clone size: NA; CDR3 protein: CASSMGQGVYYGYTF; CDR3 DNA: TGTGCCAGTAGTATGGGACAGGGTGTCTACTATGGCTACACCTTC
CDR3 length: 14; V gene: TRBV29-1; D gene: NA; J gene: TRBJ2-2; clone size: once; CDR3 protein: CSVDLQGGTGELFF; CDR3 DNA: TGCAGCGTTGACCTCCAGGGGGGCACCGGGGAGCTGTTTTTT
CDR3 length: 15; V gene: TRBV27; D gene: TRBD1; J gene: TRBJ1-6; clone size: NA; CDR3 protein: CASSSQDRGYSPLHF; CDR3 DNA: TGTGCCAGCAGTTCACAGGACAGGGGGTATTCACCCCTCCACTTT
CDR3 length: 14; V gene: TRBV5-1; D gene: NA; J gene: TRBJ1-1; clone size: NA; CDR3 protein: CASSLDGLNTEAFF; CDR3 DNA: TGCGCCAGCAGCTTGGACGGGTTGAACACTGAAGCTTTCTTT
CDR3 length: 17; V gene: TRBV28; D gene: NA; J gene: TRBJ1-6; clone size: NA; CDR3 protein: CASSRRGARVYDSPLHF; CDR3 DNA: TGTGCCAGCAGTCGTAGAGGAGCCCGGGTCTATGATTCACCCCTCCACTTT
CDR3 length: 13; V gene: TRBV2; D gene: NA; J gene: TRBJ1-1; clone size: NA; CDR3 protein: CASSESRVLGAFF; CDR3 DNA: TGTGCCAGCAGTGAAAGCAGGGTTCTCGGGGCTTTCTTT
CDR3 length: 13; V gene: TRBV24-1; D gene: TRBD1; J gene: TRBJ1-2; clone size: NA; CDR3 protein: CATSAGTAYGYTF; CDR3 DNA: TGTGCCACCAGTGCCGGGACAGCCTATGGCTACACCTTC
CDR3 length: 18; V gene: TRBV4-1; D gene: TRBD1; J gene: TRBJ2-7; clone size: NA; CDR3 protein: CASSQPRTGGPEVYEQYF; CDR3 DNA: TGCGCCAGCAGCCAACCCCGGACAGGGGGTCCCGAAGTCTACGAGCAGTACTTC
CDR3 length: 16; V gene: TRBV9; D gene: NA; J gene: TRBJ1-6; clone size: NA; CDR3 protein: CASSYRETAYNSPLHF; CDR3 DNA: TGTGCCAGCAGTTACAGGGAGACGGCCTATAATTCACCCCTCCACTTT
CDR3 length: 14; V gene: TRBV2; D gene: NA; J gene: TRBJ1-3; clone size: few; CDR3 protein: CASRNLQGGNTIYF; CDR3 DNA: TGTGCCAGCAGGAATTTACAGGGTGGAAACACCATATATTTT
CDR3 length: 14; V gene: TRBV18; D gene: NA; J gene: TRBJ1-2; clone size: NA; CDR3 protein: CASSPPTGSYGYTF; CDR3 DNA: TGTGCCAGCTCACCACCGACAGGCTCCTATGGCTACACCTTC
CDR3 length: 15; V gene: TRBV7-9; D gene: NA; J gene: TRBJ1-1; clone size: NA; CDR3 protein: CASSSPVPENTEAFF; CDR3 DNA: TGTGCCAGCAGCTCTCCGGTGCCCGAGAACACTGAAGCTTTCTTT